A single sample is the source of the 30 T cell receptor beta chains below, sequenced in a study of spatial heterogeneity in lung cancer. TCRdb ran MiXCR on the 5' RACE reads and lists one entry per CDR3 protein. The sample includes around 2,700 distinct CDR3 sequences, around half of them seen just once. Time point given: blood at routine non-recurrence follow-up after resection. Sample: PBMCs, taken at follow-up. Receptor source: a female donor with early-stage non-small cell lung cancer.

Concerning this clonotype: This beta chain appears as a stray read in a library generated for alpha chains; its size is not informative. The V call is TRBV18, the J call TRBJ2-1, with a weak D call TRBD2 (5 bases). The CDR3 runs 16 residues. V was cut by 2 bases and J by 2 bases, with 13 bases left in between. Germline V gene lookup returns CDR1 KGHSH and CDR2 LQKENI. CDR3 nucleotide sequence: TGTGCCAGCTCACCATATAGGACTTCTACCTACAATGAGCAGTTCTTC. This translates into CASSPYRTSTYNEQFF.

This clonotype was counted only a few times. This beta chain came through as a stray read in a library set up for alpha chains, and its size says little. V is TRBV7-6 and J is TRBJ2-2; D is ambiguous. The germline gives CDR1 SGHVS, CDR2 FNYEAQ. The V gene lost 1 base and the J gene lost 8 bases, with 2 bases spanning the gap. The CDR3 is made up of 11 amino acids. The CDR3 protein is CASSLEGELFF. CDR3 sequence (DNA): TGTGCCAGCAGCTTAGAAGGGGAGCTGTTTTTT.

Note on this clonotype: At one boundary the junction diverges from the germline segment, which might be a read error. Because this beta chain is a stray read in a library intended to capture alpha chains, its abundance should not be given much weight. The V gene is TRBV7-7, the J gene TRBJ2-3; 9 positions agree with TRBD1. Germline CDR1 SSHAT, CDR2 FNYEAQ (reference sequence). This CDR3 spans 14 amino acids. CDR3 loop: CASSPTGGEDTQYF. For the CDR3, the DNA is TGTGCTAGCAGCCCGACAGGGGGTGAAGATACGCAGTATTTT.

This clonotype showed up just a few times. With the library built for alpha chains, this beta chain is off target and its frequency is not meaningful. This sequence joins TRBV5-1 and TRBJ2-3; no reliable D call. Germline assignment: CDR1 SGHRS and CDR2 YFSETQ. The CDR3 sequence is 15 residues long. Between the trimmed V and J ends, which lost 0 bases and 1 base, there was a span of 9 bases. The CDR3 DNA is TGCGCCAGCAGCTTGGCCGGAGCCCGCACAGATACGCAGTATTTT. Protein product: CASSLAGARTDTQYF.

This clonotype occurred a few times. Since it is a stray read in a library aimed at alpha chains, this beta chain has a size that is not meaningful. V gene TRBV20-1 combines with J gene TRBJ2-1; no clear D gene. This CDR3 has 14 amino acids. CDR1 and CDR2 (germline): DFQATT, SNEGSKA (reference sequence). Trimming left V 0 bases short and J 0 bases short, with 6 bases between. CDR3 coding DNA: TGCAGTGCTAGAGACAGGTTCTCCTACAATGAGCAGTTCTTC. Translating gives CSARDRFSYNEQFF.

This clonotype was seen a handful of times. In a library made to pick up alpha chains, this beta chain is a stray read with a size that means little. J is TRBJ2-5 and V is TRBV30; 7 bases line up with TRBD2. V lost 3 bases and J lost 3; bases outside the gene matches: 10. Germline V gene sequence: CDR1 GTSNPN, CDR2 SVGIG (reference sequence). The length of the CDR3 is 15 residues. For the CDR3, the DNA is TGTGCCTGGAGATTTGGGCTAGCGGATAAAGAGACCCAGTACTTC. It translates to CAWRFGLADKETQYF.

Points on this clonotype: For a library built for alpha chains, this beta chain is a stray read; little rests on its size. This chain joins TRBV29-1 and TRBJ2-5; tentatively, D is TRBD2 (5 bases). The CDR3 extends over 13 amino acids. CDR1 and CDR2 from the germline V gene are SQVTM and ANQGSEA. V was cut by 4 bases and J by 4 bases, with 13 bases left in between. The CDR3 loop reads CSVGGGGRETQYF. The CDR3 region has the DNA TGCAGCGTTGGGGGTGGAGGCAGAGAGACCCAGTACTTC.

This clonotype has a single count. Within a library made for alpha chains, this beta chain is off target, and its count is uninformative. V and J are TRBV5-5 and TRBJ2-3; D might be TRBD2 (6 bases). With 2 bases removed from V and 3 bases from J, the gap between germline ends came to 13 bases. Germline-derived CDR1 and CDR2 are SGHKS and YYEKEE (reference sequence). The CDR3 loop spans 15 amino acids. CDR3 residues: CASSFGGDRTDTQYF. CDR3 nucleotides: TGTGCCAGCAGCTTTGGAGGGGATCGGACAGATACGCAGTATTTT.

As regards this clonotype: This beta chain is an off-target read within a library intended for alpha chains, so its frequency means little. The CDR3 DNA reads TGCAGTGCTACTGGCGGGGGCTCCTACAATGAGCAGTTCTTC. This sequence encodes CSATGGGSYNEQFF. J is TRBJ2-1 and V is TRBV20-1; 7 nucleotides line up with TRBD2. Trimming cost V 4 bases and J 0 bases; bases outside gene matches: 3. Germline lookup yields CDR1 DFQATT and CDR2 SNEGSKA (reference sequence). The length of the CDR3 is 14 residues.

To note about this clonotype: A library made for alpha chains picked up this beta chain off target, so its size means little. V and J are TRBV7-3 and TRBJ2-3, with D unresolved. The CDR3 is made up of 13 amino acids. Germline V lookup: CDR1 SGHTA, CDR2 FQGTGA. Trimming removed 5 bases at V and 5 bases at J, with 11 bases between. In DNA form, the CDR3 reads TGTGCCAGCAGCCCCAATTATGGAGATACGCAGTATTTT. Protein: CASSPNYGDTQYF. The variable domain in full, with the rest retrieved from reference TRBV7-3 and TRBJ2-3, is GAGVSQTPSNKVTEKGKYVELRCDPISGHTALYWYRQSLGQGPEFLIYFQGTGAADDSGLPNDRFFAVRPEGSVSTLKIQRTERGDSAVYLCASSPNYGDTQYFGPGTRLTVL.

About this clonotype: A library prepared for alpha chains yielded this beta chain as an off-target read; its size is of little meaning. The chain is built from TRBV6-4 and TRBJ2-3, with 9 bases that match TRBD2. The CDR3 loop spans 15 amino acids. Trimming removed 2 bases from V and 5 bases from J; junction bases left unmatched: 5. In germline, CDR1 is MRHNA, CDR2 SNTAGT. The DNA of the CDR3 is TGTGCCAGCAGTGACGGGGATAGCGGGAGAGATACGCAGTATTTT. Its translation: CASSDGDSGRDTQYF.

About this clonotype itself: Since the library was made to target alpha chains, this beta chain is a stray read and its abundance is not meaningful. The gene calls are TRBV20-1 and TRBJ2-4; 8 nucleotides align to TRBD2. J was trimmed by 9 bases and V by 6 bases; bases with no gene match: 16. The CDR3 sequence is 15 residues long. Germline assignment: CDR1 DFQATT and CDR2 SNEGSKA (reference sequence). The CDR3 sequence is CSAHLRGEVGSIQYF. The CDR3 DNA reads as TGCAGTGCCCACCTGCGGGGGGAGGTGGGGAGCATTCAGTACTTC.

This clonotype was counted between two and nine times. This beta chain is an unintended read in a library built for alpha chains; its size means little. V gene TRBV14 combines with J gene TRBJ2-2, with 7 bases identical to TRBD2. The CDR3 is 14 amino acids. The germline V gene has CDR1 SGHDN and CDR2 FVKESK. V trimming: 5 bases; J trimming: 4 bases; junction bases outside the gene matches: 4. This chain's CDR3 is CASSSGLLTGELFF. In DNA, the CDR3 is TGTGCCAGCAGCTCGGGACTACTCACCGGGGAGCTGTTTTTT.

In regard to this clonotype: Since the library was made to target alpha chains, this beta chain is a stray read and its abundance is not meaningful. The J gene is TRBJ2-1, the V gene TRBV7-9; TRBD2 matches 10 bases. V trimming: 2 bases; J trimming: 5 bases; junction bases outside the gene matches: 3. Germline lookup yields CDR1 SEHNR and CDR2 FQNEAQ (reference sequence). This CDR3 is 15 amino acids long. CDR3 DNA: TGTGCCAGCAGCTTACTAGCGGGGGCGAACAATGAGCAGTTCTTC. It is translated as CASSLLAGANNEQFF.

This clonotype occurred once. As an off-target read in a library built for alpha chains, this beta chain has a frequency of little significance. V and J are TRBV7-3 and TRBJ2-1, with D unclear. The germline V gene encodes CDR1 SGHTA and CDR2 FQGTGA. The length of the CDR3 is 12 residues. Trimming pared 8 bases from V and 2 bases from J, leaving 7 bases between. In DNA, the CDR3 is TGTGCCAGCGGAGAGACCTACAATGAGCAGTTCTTC. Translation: CASGETYNEQFF.

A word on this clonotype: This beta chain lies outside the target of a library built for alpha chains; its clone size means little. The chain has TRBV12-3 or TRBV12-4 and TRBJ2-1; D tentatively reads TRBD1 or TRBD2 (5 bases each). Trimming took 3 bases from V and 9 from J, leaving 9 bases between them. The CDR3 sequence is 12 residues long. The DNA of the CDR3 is TGTGCCAGCAGTTTTCGTGGGGGTGAGCAGTTCTTC. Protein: CASSFRGGEQFF.

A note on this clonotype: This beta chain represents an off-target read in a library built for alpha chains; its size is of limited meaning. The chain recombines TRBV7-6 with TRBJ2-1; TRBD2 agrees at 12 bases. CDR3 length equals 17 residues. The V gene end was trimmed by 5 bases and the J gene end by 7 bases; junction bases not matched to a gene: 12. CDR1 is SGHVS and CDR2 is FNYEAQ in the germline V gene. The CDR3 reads CASSPTPLTSGRNEQFF. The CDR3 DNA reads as TGTGCCAGCAGCCCAACCCCCCTGACTAGCGGGAGAAATGAGCAGTTCTTC.

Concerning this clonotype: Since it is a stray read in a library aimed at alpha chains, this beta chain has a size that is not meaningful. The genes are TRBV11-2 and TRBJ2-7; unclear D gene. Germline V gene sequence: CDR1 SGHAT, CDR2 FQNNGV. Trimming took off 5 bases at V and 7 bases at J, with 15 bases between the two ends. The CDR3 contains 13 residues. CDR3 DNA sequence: TGTGCCAGCAGCCGTAGTTCCGTGGGGGAGCAGTACTTC. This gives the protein CASSRSSVGEQYF.

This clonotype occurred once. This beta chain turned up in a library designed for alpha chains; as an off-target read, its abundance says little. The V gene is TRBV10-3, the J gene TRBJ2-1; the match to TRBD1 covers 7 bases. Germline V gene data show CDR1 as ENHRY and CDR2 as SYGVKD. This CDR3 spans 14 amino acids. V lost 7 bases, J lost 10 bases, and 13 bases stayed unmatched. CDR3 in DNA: TGTGCCATCAAGGAGAGGGACAGACTGGGAGAGCAGTTCTTC. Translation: CAIKERDRLGEQFF.

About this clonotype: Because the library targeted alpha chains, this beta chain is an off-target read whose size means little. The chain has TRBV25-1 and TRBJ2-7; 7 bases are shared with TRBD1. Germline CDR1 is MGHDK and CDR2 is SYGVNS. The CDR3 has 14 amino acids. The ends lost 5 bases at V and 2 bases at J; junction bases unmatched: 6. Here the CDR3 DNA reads TGTGCCAGCAGTCGCCCGGGACAGACCTACGAGCAGTACTTC. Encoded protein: CASSRPGQTYEQYF.

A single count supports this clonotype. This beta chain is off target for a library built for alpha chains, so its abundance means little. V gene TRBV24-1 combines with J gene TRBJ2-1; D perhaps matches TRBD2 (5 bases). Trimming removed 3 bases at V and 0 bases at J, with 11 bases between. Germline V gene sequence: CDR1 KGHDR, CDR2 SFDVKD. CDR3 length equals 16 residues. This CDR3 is CATSDVTGSSYNEQFF. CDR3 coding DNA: TGTGCCACCAGTGATGTGACTGGGAGCTCCTACAATGAGCAGTTCTTC.

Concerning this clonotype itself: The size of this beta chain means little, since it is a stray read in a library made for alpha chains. This CDR3 is CASSQTGRDRSNTGELFF. The CDR3 nucleotides read TGTGCCAGCAGCCAGACGGGGCGGGACAGATCGAACACCGGGGAGCTGTTTTTT. The chain joins TRBV14 to TRBJ2-2; TRBD1 is a possible D gene (7 bases). Germline-derived CDR1 and CDR2 are SGHDN and FVKESK. The CDR3 loop spans 18 amino acids. V lost 3 bases and J 0 bases, leaving 17 bases between the germline ends.

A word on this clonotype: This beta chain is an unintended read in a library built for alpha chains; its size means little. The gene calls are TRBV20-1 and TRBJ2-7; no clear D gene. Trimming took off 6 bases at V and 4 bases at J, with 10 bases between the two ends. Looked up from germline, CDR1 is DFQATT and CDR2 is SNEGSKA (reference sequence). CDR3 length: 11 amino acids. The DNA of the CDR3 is TGCAGTGCAAACGGGCCGTACGAGCAGTACGTC. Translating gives CSANGPYEQYV.

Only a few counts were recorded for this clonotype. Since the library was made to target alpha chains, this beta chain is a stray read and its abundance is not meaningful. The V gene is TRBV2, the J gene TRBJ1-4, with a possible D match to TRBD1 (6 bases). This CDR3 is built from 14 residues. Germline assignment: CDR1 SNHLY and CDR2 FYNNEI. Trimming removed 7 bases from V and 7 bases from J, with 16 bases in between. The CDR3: CASKAAGGVEKLFF. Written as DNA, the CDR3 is TGTGCCAGCAAGGCGGCGGGGGGCGTTGAAAAACTGTTTTTT.

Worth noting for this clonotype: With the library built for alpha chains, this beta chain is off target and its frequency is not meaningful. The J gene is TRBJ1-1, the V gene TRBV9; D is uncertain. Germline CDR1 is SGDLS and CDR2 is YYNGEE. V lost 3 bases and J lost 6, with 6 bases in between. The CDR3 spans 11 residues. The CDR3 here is CASSEMSEAFF. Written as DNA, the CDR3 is TGTGCCAGCAGCGAGATGTCTGAAGCTTTCTTT.

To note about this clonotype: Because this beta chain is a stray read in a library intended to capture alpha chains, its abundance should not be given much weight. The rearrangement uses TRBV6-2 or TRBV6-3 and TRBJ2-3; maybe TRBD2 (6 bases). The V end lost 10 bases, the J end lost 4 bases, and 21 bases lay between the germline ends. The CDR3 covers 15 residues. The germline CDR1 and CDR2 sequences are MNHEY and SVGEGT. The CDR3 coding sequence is TGTGCCACCAAAGGAGGAGGCGGGGTGCCAGATACGCAGTATTTT. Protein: CATKGGGGVPDTQYF.

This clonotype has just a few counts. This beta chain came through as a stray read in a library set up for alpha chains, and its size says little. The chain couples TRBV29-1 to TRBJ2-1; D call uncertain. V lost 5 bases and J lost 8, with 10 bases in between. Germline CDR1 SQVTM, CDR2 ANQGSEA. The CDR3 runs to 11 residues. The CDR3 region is CSVLSPDEQFF. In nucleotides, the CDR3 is TGCAGCGTTCTTTCCCCCGATGAGCAGTTCTTC.

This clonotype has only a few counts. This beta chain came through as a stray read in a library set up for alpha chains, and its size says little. CDR3 bases: TGTGCCAGCAGTTACTCGCGGAGGGTAAACGAGCAGTTCTTC. This sequence encodes CASSYSRRVNEQFF. The rearrangement uses TRBV6-2 or TRBV6-3 and TRBJ2-1, with D possibly being TRBD2 (6 bases). This CDR3 comprises 14 residues. Germline V lookup: CDR1 MNHEY, CDR2 SVGEGT. V was clipped by 0 bases and J by 10 bases, with 13 bases between them.

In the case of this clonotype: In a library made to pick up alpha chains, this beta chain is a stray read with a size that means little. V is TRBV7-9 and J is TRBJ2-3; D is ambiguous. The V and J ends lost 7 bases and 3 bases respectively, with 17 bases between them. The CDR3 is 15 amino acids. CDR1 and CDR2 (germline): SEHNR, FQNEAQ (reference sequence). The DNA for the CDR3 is TGTGCCAGCAACGTAGGGTCGGCGTTTACAGATACGCAGTATTTT. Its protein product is CASNVGSAFTDTQYF.

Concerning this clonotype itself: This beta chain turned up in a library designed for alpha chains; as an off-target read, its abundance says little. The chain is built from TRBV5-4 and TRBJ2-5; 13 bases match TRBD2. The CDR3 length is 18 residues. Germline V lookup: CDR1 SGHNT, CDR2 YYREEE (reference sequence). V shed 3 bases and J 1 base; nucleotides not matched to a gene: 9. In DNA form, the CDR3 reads TGTGCCAGCAGCTCCGGACTAGCGGGAGTGGGGGTCCAAGAGACCCAGTACTTC. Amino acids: CASSSGLAGVGVQETQYF. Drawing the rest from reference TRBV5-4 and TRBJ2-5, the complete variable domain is ETGVTQSPTHLIKTRGQQVTLRCSSQSGHNTVSWYQQALGQGPQFIFQYYREEENGRGNFPPRFSGLQFPNYSSELNVNALELDDSALYLCASSSGLAGVGVQETQYFGPGTRLLVL.